The source of this TCR beta chain is a study of beta chain features in type 1 diabetes. The study reverse transcribed the entire isolated RNA, so it sequenced expressed TCRB transcripts. Here immunoSEQ multiplex PCR was the method, and the copy in TCRdb shows in-frame clones only, minus some. Among around 56,000 clones listed, 50% to 55% were seen once. General study results and limits: Comparison showed that naive, central memory and Treg TCRB repertoires appeared more similar among patients than among healthy donors. Type 1 diabetes patients had moderately but significantly shorter TCRB CDR3s in all four CD4+ subsets.

This clone turned up a few times. Its antigen is not known. Other DNA sequences from this sample encode an identical CDR3 as well. The sample taken for sequencing was Tregs from blood. This TCR came from a woman between 35 and 50 years old with type 1 diabetes.

CDR3 sequence: CASSPLEYSPLHF. The DNA of the CDR3 is TGTGCCAGCTCACCGCTAGAGTATTCACCCCTCCACTTT. J is TRBJ1-6 and V is TRBV18; the D is unclear. Germline CDR1 reads KGHSH; CDR2 reads LQKENI. This CDR3 has 13 amino acids. V lost 3 bases and J 8 bases, leaving 8 bases between the germline ends.